This T cell receptor beta chain was observed in a study of blood T cells in healthy people across ages. Broader study findings: Donor CMV status, an unknown factor, possibly confounded changes in expanded clonotypes. Higher naive T cell percentage went strongly together with higher TCR beta diversity. Reliance upon unsorted PBMCs precluded definitive naive versus antigen-experienced comparison.

A J-beta primer mix and a sample-barcoded 5' primer were used in a second PCR of roughly 7 to 12 cycles. TCRdb reanalysed the 5' RACE reads using MiXCR and keeps one entry per CDR3 protein. The data show about 1.7 million distinct CDR3 sequences, 25% to 30% seen once. Trimming cost V 4 bases and J 1 base, with 13 bases left between them. This CDR3 is built from 15 residues. Germline V lookup: CDR1 MGHRA, CDR2 YSYEKL. This clonotype was counted a few times. Its cognate antigen is unknown. Sequences were obtained from blood. This clonotype was sampled from a woman in her twenties or thirties in good health. The chain combines TRBV4-1 with TRBJ1-1, with D possibly TRBD1 on 5 matching bases. CDR3 DNA: TGCGCCAGCAGCCTATTCGGGGGAGAGAACACTGAAGCTTTCTTT. Translation gives CASSLFGGENTEAFF.